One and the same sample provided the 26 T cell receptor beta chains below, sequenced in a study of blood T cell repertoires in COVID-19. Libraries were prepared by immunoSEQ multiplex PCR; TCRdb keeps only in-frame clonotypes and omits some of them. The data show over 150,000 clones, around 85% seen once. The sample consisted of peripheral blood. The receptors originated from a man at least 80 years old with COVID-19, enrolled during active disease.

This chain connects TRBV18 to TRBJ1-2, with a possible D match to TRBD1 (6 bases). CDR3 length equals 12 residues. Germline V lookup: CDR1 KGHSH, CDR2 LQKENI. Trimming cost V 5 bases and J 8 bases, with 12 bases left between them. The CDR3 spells CASSVQGMGYTF. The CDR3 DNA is TGTGCCAGCTCAGTTCAGGGGATGGGCTACACCTTC.

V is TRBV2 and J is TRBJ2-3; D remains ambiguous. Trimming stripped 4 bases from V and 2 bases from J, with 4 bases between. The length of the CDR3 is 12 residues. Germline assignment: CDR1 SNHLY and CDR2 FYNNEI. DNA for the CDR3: TGTGCCAGCAGTGTCCACACAGATACGCAGTATTTT. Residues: CASSVHTDTQYF. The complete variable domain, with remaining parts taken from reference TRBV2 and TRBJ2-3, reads EPEVTQTPSHQVTQMGQEVILRCVPISNHLYFYWYRQILGQKVEFLVSFYNNEISEKSEIFDDQFSVERPDGSNFTLKIRSTKLEDSAMYFCASSVHTDTQYFGPGTRLTVL.

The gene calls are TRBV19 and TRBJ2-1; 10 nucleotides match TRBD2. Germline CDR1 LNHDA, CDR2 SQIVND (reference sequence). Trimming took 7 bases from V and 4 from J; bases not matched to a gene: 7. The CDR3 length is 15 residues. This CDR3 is CASNTGLASYNEQFF. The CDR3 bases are TGTGCCAGTAACACGGGACTAGCGTCTTACAATGAGCAGTTCTTC.

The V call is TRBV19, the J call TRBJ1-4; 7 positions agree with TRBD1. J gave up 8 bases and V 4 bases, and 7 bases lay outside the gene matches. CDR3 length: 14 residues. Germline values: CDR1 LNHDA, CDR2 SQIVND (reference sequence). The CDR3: CASSKKGAGEKLFF. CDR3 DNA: TGTGCCAGTAGTAAGAAGGGGGCAGGCGAAAAACTGTTTTTT.

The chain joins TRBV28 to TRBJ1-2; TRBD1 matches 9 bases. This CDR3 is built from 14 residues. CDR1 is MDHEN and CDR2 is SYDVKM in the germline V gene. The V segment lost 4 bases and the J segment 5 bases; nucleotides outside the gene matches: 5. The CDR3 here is CASSSTGTGYGYTF. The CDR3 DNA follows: TGTGCCAGCAGTTCTACGGGGACAGGGTATGGCTACACCTTC.

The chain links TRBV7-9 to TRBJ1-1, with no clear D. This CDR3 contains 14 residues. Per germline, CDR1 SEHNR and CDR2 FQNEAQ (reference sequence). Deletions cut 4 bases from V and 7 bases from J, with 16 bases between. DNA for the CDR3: TGTGCCAGCAGCTCTTCCCTGGGCGTCAATGAAGCTTTCTTT. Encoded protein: CASSSSLGVNEAFF.

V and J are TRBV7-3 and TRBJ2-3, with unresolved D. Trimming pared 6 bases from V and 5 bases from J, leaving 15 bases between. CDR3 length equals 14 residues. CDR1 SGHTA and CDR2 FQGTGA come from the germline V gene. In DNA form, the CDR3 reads TGTGCCAGCAGGTTAGGAGCCGTGGGAGATACGCAGTATTTT. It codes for CASRLGAVGDTQYF.

The CDR3 sequence is CASSLDRVTGNTIYF. In DNA, the CDR3 is TGTGCCAGCAGCTTGGACAGGGTAACTGGAAACACCATATATTTT. The rearrangement links TRBV5-4 to TRBJ1-3, with D possibly TRBD1 on 6 matching bases. This CDR3 is 15 amino acids long. Germline CDR1 and CDR2: SGHNT and YYREEE (reference sequence). The V gene lost 0 bases and the J gene lost 2 bases, with 9 bases spanning the gap.

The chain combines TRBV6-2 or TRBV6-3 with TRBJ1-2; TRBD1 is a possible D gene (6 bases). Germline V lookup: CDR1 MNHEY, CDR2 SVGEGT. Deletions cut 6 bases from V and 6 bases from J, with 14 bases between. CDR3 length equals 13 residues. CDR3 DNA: TGTGCCAGCAGCTTGGACAGCGCCCATGGCTACACCTTC. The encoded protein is CASSLDSAHGYTF.

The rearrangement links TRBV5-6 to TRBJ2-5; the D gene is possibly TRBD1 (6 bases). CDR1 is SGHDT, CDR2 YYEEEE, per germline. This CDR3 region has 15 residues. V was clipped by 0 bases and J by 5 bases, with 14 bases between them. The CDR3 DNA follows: TGTGCCAGCAGCTTGGGTCAGGGGTTTGAGGAGACCCAGTACTTC. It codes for CASSLGQGFEETQYF.

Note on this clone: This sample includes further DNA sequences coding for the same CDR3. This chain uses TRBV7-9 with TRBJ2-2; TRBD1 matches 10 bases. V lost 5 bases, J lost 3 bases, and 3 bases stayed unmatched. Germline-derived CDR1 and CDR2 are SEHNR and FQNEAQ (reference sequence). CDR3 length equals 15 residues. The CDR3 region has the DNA TGTGCCAGCAGCCTCGGACAGGGGGACACCGGGGAGCTGTTTTTT. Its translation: CASSLGQGDTGELFF.

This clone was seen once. The CDR3 is CASSLVGGPANQPQHF. The CDR3, as DNA: TGTGCCAGCAGCTTAGTCGGGGGGCCGGCCAATCAGCCCCAGCATTTT. The chain uses TRBV7-2 and TRBJ1-5; D is possibly TRBD1 (6 bases). Trimming pared 1 base from V and 3 bases from J, leaving 13 bases between. There are 16 residues in the CDR3. Germline V gene lookup returns CDR1 SGHTA and CDR2 FQGNSA.

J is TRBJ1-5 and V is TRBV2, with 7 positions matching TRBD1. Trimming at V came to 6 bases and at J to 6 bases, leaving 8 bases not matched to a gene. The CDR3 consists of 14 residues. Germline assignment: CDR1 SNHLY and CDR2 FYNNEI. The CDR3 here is CASSGIQGFQPQHF. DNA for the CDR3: TGTGCCAGCAGCGGTATACAGGGGTTTCAGCCCCAGCATTTT. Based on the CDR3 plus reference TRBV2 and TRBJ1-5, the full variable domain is EPEVTQTPSHQVTQMGQEVILRCVPISNHLYFYWYRQILGQKVEFLVSFYNNEISEKSEIFDDQFSVERPDGSNFTLKIRSTKLEDSAMYFCASSGIQGFQPQHFGDGTRLSIL.

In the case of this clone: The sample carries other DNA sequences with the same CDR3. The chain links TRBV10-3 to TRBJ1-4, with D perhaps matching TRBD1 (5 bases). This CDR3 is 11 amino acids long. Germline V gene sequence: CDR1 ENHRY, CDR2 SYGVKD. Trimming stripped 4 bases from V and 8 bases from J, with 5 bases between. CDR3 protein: CAISGGEKLFF. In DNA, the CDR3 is TGTGCCATCAGTGGGGGCGAAAAACTGTTTTTT.

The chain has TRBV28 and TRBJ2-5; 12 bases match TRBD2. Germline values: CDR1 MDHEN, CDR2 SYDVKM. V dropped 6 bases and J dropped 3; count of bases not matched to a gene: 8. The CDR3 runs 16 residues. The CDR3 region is CASRTPSGGAKETQYF. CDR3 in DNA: TGTGCCAGCAGAACCCCTAGCGGGGGGGCGAAAGAGACCCAGTACTTC.

CDR3 in DNA: TGCAGCGTTGGTTTAGCGGGAGGAAATCAGCCCCAGCATTTT. Its translation is CSVGLAGGNQPQHF. V gene TRBV29-1 combines with J gene TRBJ1-5; D is undetermined. V lost 4 bases and J lost 4, with 14 bases in between. This CDR3 comprises 14 residues. The germline V gene encodes CDR1 SQVTM and CDR2 ANQGSEA.

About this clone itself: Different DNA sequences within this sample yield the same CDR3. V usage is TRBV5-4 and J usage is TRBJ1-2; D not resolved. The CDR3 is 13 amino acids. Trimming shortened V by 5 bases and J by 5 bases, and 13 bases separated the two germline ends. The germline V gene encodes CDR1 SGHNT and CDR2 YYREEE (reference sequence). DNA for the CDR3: TGTGCCAGCAGTCCGGACTCCCTTTATGGCTACACCTTC. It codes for CASSPDSLYGYTF.

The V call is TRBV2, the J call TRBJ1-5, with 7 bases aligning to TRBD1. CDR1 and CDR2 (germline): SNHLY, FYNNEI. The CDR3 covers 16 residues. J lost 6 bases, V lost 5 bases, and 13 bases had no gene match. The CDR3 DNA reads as TGTGCCAGCAGTCGCAGCCCCGACAGGGTGGTTCAGCCCCAGCATTTT. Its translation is CASSRSPDRVVQPQHF.

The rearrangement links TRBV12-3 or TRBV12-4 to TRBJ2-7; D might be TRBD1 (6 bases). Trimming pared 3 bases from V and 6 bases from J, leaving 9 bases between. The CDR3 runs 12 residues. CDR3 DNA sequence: TGTGCCAGCAGTTTGAAAGGGGGCGAGCAGTACTTC. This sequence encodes CASSLKGGEQYF.

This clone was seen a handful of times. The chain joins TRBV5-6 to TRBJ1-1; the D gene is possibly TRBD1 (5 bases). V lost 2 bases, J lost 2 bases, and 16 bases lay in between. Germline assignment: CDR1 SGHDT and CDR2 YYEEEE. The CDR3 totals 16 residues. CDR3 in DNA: TGTGCCAGCAGCTTAAAAGGGGTCAACCCAAACACTGAAGCTTTCTTT. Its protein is CASSLKGVNPNTEAFF. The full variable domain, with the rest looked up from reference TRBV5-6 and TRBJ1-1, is DAGVTQSPTHLIKTRGQQVTLRCSPKSGHDTVSWYQQALGQGPQFIFQYYEEEERQRGNFPDRFSGHQFPNYSSELNVNALLLGDSALYLCASSLKGVNPNTEAFFGQGTRLTVV.

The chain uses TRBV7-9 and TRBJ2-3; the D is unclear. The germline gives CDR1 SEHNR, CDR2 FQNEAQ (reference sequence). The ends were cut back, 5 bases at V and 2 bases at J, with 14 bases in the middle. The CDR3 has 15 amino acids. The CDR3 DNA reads TGTGCCAGCAGCCGTCCCCCGGGTATCACAGATACGCAGTATTTT. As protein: CASSRPPGITDTQYF.

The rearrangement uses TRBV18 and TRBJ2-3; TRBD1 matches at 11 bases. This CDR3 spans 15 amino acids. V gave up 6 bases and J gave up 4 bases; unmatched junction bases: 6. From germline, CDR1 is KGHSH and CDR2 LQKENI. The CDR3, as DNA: TGTGCCAGCTCCCTTAGGGGACAGGGGGCAGATACGCAGTATTTT. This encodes CASSLRGQGADTQYF. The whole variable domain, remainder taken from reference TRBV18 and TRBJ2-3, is NAGVMQNPRHLVRRRGQEARLRCSPMKGHSHVYWYRQLPEEGLKFMVYLQKENIIDESGMPKERFSAEFPKEGPSILRIQQVVRGDSAAYFCASSLRGQGADTQYFGPGTRLTVL.

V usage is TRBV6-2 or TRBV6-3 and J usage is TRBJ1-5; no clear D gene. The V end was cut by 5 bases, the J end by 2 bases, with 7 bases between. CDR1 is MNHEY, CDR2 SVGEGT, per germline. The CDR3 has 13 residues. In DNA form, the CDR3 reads TGTGCCAGCAGTGAGACTGGCAATCAGCCCCAGCATTTT. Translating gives CASSETGNQPQHF.

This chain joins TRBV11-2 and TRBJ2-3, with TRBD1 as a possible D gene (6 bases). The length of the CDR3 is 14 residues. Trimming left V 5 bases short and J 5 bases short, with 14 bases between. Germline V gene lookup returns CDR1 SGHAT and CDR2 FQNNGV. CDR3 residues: CASSPGALRDTQYF. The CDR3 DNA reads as TGTGCCAGCAGCCCAGGGGCTCTCAGAGATACGCAGTATTTT.

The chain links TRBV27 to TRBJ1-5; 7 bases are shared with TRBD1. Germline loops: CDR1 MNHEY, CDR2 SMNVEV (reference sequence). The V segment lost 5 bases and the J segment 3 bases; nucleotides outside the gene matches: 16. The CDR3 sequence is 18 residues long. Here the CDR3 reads CASSPYPPTGRSNQPQHF. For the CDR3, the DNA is TGTGCCAGCAGTCCTTACCCACCGACAGGGCGTTCCAATCAGCCCCAGCATTTT.

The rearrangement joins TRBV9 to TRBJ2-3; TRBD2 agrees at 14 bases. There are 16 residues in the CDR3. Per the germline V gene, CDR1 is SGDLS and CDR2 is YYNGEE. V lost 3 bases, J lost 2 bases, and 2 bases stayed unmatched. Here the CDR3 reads CASSATSGGDTDTQYF. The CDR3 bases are TGTGCCAGCAGCGCGACTAGCGGGGGGGACACAGATACGCAGTATTTT. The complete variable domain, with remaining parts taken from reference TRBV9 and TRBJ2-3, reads DSGVTQTPKHLITATGQRVTLRCSPRSGDLSVYWYQQSLDQGLQFLIQYYNGEERAKGNILERFSAQQFPDLHSELNLSSLELGDSALYFCASSATSGGDTDTQYFGPGTRLTVL.